The next 30 T cell receptor beta chains were all read from a single sample in a study of T cells after yellow fever vaccination. One entry per CDR3 protein results from TCRdb running MiXCR on the 5' RACE reads. The sample shows about 350,000 distinct CDR3 sequences, around 13% of them seen only once. The sample consisted of CD4+ T cells sorted from PBMCs, taken 15 days after the yellow fever booster vaccination. The receptors here all came from a man younger than 35 who received the YFV17D yellow fever vaccine.

CDR3: CASRATGGNQPQHF. In DNA, the CDR3 is TGTGCCAGCAGGGCAACAGGGGGGAATCAGCCCCAGCATTTT. The gene calls are TRBV2 and TRBJ1-5; 8 bases are shared with TRBD1. The CDR3 totals 14 residues. The ends lost 6 bases at V and 4 bases at J; junction bases unmatched: 5. CDR1 and CDR2 (germline): SNHLY, FYNNEI. Supplemented by reference TRBV2 and TRBJ1-5, the full variable domain reads EPEVTQTPSHQVTQMGQEVILRCVPISNHLYFYWYRQILGQKVEFLVSFYNNEISEKSEIFDDQFSVERPDGSNFTLKIRSTKLEDSAMYFCASRATGGNQPQHFGDGTRLSIL.

This clonotype came up a few times. The chain recombines TRBV7-9 with TRBJ1-2; perhaps TRBD1 as D (5 bases). The V gene lost 6 bases and the J gene lost 5 bases, with 10 bases spanning the gap. This CDR3 region has 12 residues. Germline CDR1 is SEHNR and CDR2 is FQNEAQ (reference sequence). This CDR3 is CASRQGSYGYTF. The CDR3 DNA sequence: TGTGCCAGCAGGCAGGGATCATATGGCTACACCTTC. The variable domain in full, completed from reference TRBV7-9 and TRBJ1-2, reads DTGVSQNPRHKITKRGQNVTFRCDPISEHNRLYWYRQTLGQGPEFLTYFQNEAQLEKSRLLSDRFSAERPKGSFSTLEIQRTEQGDSAMYLCASRQGSYGYTFGSGTRLTVV.

This clonotype was counted many times. J is TRBJ2-3 and V is TRBV27; maybe TRBD2 (5 bases). In germline, CDR1 is MNHEY, CDR2 SMNVEV (reference sequence). This CDR3 has 15 amino acids. Trimming stripped 2 bases from V and 2 bases from J, with 11 bases between. The CDR3 DNA reads as TGTGCCAGCAGTTTAAGGACTCCTGACACAGATACGCAGTATTTT. It translates to CASSLRTPDTDTQYF.

This sequence joins TRBV5-1 and TRBJ1-5, with TRBD1 matching 7 bases. V was pared by 6 bases and J by 2 bases, with 5 bases of the junction left unmatched. This CDR3 spans 14 amino acids. The germline V gene has CDR1 SGHRS and CDR2 YFSETQ. The CDR3: CASKQTGGNQPQHF. In DNA, the CDR3 is TGCGCCAGCAAGCAAACAGGGGGCAATCAGCCCCAGCATTTT.

This clonotype was found many times. The rearrangement links TRBV5-1 to TRBJ2-5, with 12 bases fitting TRBD2. The CDR3 consists of 15 residues. Germline V gene data show CDR1 as SGHRS and CDR2 as YFSETQ. The trim removed 1 base at V and 5 bases at J, leaving 3 bases unmatched. CDR3 in amino acids: CASSLRLAGDETQYF. CDR3 DNA: TGCGCCAGCAGCTTGCGACTAGCGGGGGATGAGACCCAGTACTTC.

This clonotype has a handful of counts. This chain connects TRBV7-2 to TRBJ2-1; 12 bases agree with TRBD2. Germline loops: CDR1 SGHTA, CDR2 FQGNSA. The CDR3 is 17 residues long. V lost 2 bases, J lost 4 bases, and 6 bases stayed unmatched. The CDR3 DNA reads TGTGCCAGCAGCTTAAAACTAGCGGGGGGCCCGTACAATGAGCAGTTCTTC. As protein: CASSLKLAGGPYNEQFF.

This clonotype was picked up a small number of times. The rearrangement joins TRBV24-1 to TRBJ1-1; 7 nucleotides agree with TRBD1. Trimming cost V 4 bases and J 8 bases; bases outside gene matches: 12. The V gene's germline CDR1 is KGHDR and CDR2 SFDVKD. The CDR3 covers 15 residues. CDR3 bases: TGTGCCACCAGTGACCCTATCACAGGGGAGGGGGAAGCTTTCTTT. Translated, it gives CATSDPITGEGEAFF.

This clonotype was found a few times. The chain combines TRBV7-3 with TRBJ2-7; tentative D call: TRBD1 (8 bases). The germline V gene encodes CDR1 SGHTA and CDR2 FQGTGA. The V gene lost 5 bases and the J gene lost 6 bases, with 14 bases spanning the gap. The CDR3 sequence is 13 residues long. The CDR3 nucleotides are TGTGCCAGCAGCACGGACAGGGAGGGCGAGCAGTACTTC. Residues: CASSTDREGEQYF.

This clonotype was detected a few times. CDR3 DNA: TGTGCCAGCAGCTTAGCAGGGTTGGACACTGAAGCTTTCTTT. It codes for CASSLAGLDTEAFF. This chain links TRBV11-2 with TRBJ1-1, with D perhaps TRBD1 (5 bases). CDR1 is SGHAT and CDR2 is FQNNGV in the germline V gene. The germline V and J ends were trimmed by 1 base and 3 bases, with 9 bases remaining between them. This CDR3 has 14 amino acids.

This clonotype showed up many times. The gene calls are TRBV9 and TRBJ1-1; D uncertain. The CDR3 is 14 residues long. Trimming cost V 0 bases and J 5 bases, with 11 bases left between them. CDR1 SGDLS and CDR2 YYNGEE come from the germline V gene. CDR3 amino acids: CASSVAQASTEAFF. CDR3 in DNA: TGTGCCAGCAGCGTAGCCCAGGCGAGTACTGAAGCTTTCTTT.

The table lists this clonotype with many counts. J is TRBJ2-3 and V is TRBV18; 7 positions match TRBD2. The ends lost 3 bases at V and 4 bases at J; junction bases unmatched: 7. Germline CDR1 and CDR2: KGHSH and LQKENI. The CDR3 runs 15 residues. The CDR3 protein is CASSPLSGVSDTQYF. CDR3 DNA sequence: TGTGCCAGCTCACCCTTGAGCGGGGTGTCAGATACGCAGTATTTT. The full variable domain, in which reference TRBV18 and TRBJ2-3 provide the parts outside the CDR3, is NAGVMQNPRHLVRRRGQEARLRCSPMKGHSHVYWYRQLPEEGLKFMVYLQKENIIDESGMPKERFSAEFPKEGPSILRIQQVVRGDSAAYFCASSPLSGVSDTQYFGPGTRLTVL.

The V and J genes are TRBV7-8 and TRBJ1-1; possible D gene TRBD1, 5 bases. The germline V and J ends were trimmed by 3 bases and 0 bases, with 14 bases remaining between them. CDR1 and CDR2 (germline): SGHVS, FQNEAQ. The CDR3 is made up of 16 amino acids. In DNA form, the CDR3 reads TGTGCCAGCAGCTTGGGGCCTGAGGGGTTGAACACTGAAGCTTTCTTT. It translates to CASSLGPEGLNTEAFF.

This clonotype was seen only a few times. This CDR3 is CATSDIRRGLSTDTQYF. DNA of the CDR3: TGTGCCACCAGCGATATTAGACGCGGGTTGAGCACAGATACGCAGTATTTT. This rearrangement joins TRBV24-1 to TRBJ2-3; a weak D match, TRBD2 (5 bases). Trimming stripped 7 bases from V and 0 bases from J, with 19 bases between. The CDR3 spans 17 residues. Germline lookup yields CDR1 KGHDR and CDR2 SFDVKD.

The sample holds a few counts of this clonotype. J is TRBJ2-1 and V is TRBV5-5, with unresolved D. The CDR3 has 15 residues. Germline CDR1 reads SGHKS; CDR2 reads YYEKEE (reference sequence). V lost 4 bases and J lost 2, with 13 bases in between. CDR3 protein: CASSPSGIPYNEQFF. CDR3 nucleotide sequence: TGTGCCAGCAGCCCGTCAGGTATCCCCTACAATGAGCAGTTCTTC.

The V call is TRBV7-2, the J call TRBJ1-5; D call uncertain. This CDR3 is 15 amino acids long. Germline-derived CDR1 and CDR2 are SGHTA and FQGNSA. With 5 bases removed from V and 3 bases from J, the gap between germline ends came to 14 bases. CDR3 protein: CASSPSSWFNQPQHF. As DNA, the CDR3 is TGTGCCAGCAGCCCCTCGTCTTGGTTCAATCAGCCCCAGCATTTT.

This clonotype was observed a handful of times. The V and J genes are TRBV5-6 and TRBJ2-3; TRBD2 matches 14 bases. The trim removed 4 bases at V and 4 bases at J, leaving 11 bases unmatched. The CDR3 sequence is 18 residues long. The germline gives CDR1 SGHDT, CDR2 YYEEEE. The CDR3 sequence is CASSLNGLAGGFPDTQYF. The CDR3 region has the DNA TGTGCCAGCAGCCTGAACGGACTAGCGGGGGGATTTCCAGATACGCAGTATTTT.

This clonotype occurred a few times. The CDR3 nucleotides read TGTGCCAGCAGTTTATGGGGTGCAGGGGGCGCAGATACGCAGTATTTT. Its protein product is CASSLWGAGGADTQYF. The chain recombines TRBV12-3 or TRBV12-4 with TRBJ2-3; 8 positions agree with TRBD1. This CDR3 is built from 16 residues. Trimming cost V 2 bases and J 4 bases; bases outside gene matches: 8.

This clonotype was found a few times. This chain uses TRBV29-1 with TRBJ2-5, with no clear D. V shed 5 bases and J shed 1 base, with 14 bases lying between them. In germline, CDR1 is SQVTM, CDR2 ANQGSEA. The CDR3 is made up of 14 amino acids. Here the CDR3 DNA reads TGCAGCGTTCAAGCTTCCCTTTCCCAAGAGACCCAGTACTTC. Translating it yields CSVQASLSQETQYF. Variable domain in full (rest from reference TRBV29-1 and TRBJ2-5): SAVISQKPSRDICQRGTSLTIQCQVDSQVTMMFWYRQQPGQSLTLIATANQGSEATYESGFVIDKFPISRPNLTFSTLTVSNMSPEDSSIYLCSVQASLSQETQYFGPGTRLLVL.

The chain recombines TRBV19 with TRBJ1-5; the match to TRBD1 covers 11 bases. CDR1 and CDR2 (germline): LNHDA, SQIVND (reference sequence). This CDR3 is built from 17 residues. V was pared by 3 bases and J by 1 base, with 5 bases of the junction left unmatched. The CDR3 loop reads CASSMGQGVGSNQPQHF. The DNA for the CDR3 is TGTGCCAGTAGTATGGGACAGGGGGTTGGAAGCAATCAGCCCCAGCATTTT.

The table lists this clonotype with a few counts. One end of the junction varies from germline; a read error may be responsible. V gene TRBV7-2 combines with J gene TRBJ2-7; either TRBD1 or TRBD2 may fit D (5 bases each). Germline loops: CDR1 SGHTA, CDR2 FQGNSA. This CDR3 has 14 amino acids. The CDR3 nucleotides are TGTGCCAGCACCAGGGACCCCACATCCTACGAGCAGTGCTTC. It translates to CASTRDPTSYEQCF.

V gene TRBV20-1 combines with J gene TRBJ1-5, with 7 bases identical to TRBD1. The germline V gene has CDR1 DFQATT and CDR2 SNEGSKA (reference sequence). The CDR3 is made up of 15 amino acids. The CDR3 spells CSASSYRGNNQPQHF. DNA of the CDR3: TGCAGCGCCTCGAGCTACAGGGGCAATAATCAGCCCCAGCATTTT.

The gene calls are TRBV6-5 and TRBJ1-2, with TRBD1 matching 7 bases. CDR1 and CDR2 (germline): MNHEY, SVGAGI. V was pared by 10 bases and J by 12 bases, with 17 bases of the junction left unmatched. There are 13 residues in the CDR3. The DNA of the CDR3 is TGTGCCACCACTATTATTTCGAACAGGGGAGACACCTTC. This codes for CATTIISNRGDTF.

V gene TRBV20-1 combines with J gene TRBJ2-1, with a possible D match to TRBD1 (5 bases). With 4 bases removed from V and 7 bases from J, the gap between germline ends came to 11 bases. From germline, CDR1 is DFQATT and CDR2 SNEGSKA (reference sequence). This CDR3 comprises 12 residues. CDR3 sequence: CSATQGGNEQFF. The DNA for the CDR3 is TGCAGTGCTACTCAGGGTGGGAATGAGCAGTTCTTC.

The chain links TRBV5-1 to TRBJ1-1; D not certain. CDR3 length: 16 residues. Germline CDR1 and CDR2: SGHRS and YFSETQ. The V end lost 4 bases, the J end lost 1 base, and 17 bases lay between the germline ends. This CDR3 is CASSPNPPDQNTEAFF. The CDR3 DNA is TGCGCCAGCAGCCCGAATCCGCCAGACCAGAACACTGAAGCTTTCTTT.

This clonotype was seen at least ten times. J is TRBJ2-4 and V is TRBV29-1; 8 nucleotides match TRBD1. The CDR3 is 15 amino acids. The V gene end was trimmed by 6 bases and the J gene end by 9 bases; junction bases not matched to a gene: 16. CDR1 and CDR2 from the germline V gene are SQVTM and ANQGSEA. The CDR3 loop reads CSVSYPPGGEVIQYF. The CDR3 DNA reads TGCAGCGTCTCATACCCGCCAGGGGGCGAAGTCATTCAGTACTTC. Full variable domain (remainder filled in from reference TRBV29-1 and TRBJ2-4): SAVISQKPSRDICQRGTSLTIQCQVDSQVTMMFWYRQQPGQSLTLIATANQGSEATYESGFVIDKFPISRPNLTFSTLTVSNMSPEDSSIYLCSVSYPPGGEVIQYFGAGTRLSVL.

In its sample, this clonotype was seen many times. The genes are TRBV24-1 and TRBJ1-2; 9 bases line up with TRBD1. The CDR3 sequence is 14 residues long. Losses at the gene ends were 4 bases for V and 6 bases for J; bases not matched to a gene: 5. The germline V gene encodes CDR1 KGHDR and CDR2 SFDVKD. DNA of the CDR3: TGTGCCACCAGTGACACCGGGACAGGGAATGGCTACACCTTC. Protein sequence: CATSDTGTGNGYTF.

The V call is TRBV3-1, the J call TRBJ1-6; D gene uncertain. Germline V lookup: CDR1 LGHDT, CDR2 YNNKEL (reference sequence). Trimming removed 1 base from V and 6 bases from J, with 7 bases in between. The CDR3 runs to 14 residues. The CDR3 protein is CASSQGTINSPLHF. Written as DNA, the CDR3 is TGTGCCAGCAGCCAAGGGACGATTAATTCACCCCTCCACTTT.

V and J are TRBV20-1 and TRBJ2-7; 13 positions agree with TRBD2. There are 14 residues in the CDR3. Unmatched junction bases numbered 6, after V lost 3 bases and J lost 7 bases. The germline V gene has CDR1 DFQATT and CDR2 SNEGSKA (reference sequence). CDR3 sequence: CSARTSGGPLEQYF. The CDR3 DNA follows: TGCAGTGCTAGGACTAGCGGGGGGCCCCTGGAGCAGTACTTC.

This clonotype was detected a few times. The rearrangement joins TRBV20-1 to TRBJ2-3; 8 nucleotides match TRBD2. Germline CDR1 DFQATT, CDR2 SNEGSKA (reference sequence). The CDR3 is 15 residues long. The trim removed 5 bases at V and 0 bases at J, leaving 7 bases unmatched. CDR3 amino acids: CSASSRGGSTDTQYF. CDR3 in DNA: TGCAGTGCTTCTTCCCGGGGGGGAAGCACAGATACGCAGTATTTT.

V and J are TRBV7-3 and TRBJ2-1; a weak D match, TRBD1 (6 bases). Per the germline V gene, CDR1 is SGHTA and CDR2 is FQGTGA. Trimming stripped 5 bases from V and 6 bases from J, with 11 bases between. There are 13 residues in the CDR3. The CDR3 reads CASSVDRLNEQFF. CDR3 DNA: TGTGCCAGCAGCGTCGACAGGCTCAATGAGCAGTTCTTC.